This T cell receptor (beta chain) comes out of a study of blood T cell repertoires in COVID-19. TCRdb's copy holds only in-frame clones and misses some; the assay was immunoSEQ multiplex PCR. Of some 170,000 clones in the sample, about four fifths are singletons; the top ten hold approximately 10%. Sequencing was done on a sample of peripheral blood. The receptor comes from a middle-aged woman with COVID-19, enrolled during active disease.

In DNA, the CDR3 is TGCAGCGTTGAAGAGACAGGGAACCAGTTCTTC. Translated, it gives CSVEETGNQFF. The chain recombines TRBV29-1 with TRBJ2-1, with 7 bases aligning to TRBD1. With 0 bases clipped from V and 13 bases from J, the junction kept 3 bases outside the gene matches. Germline loops: CDR1 SQVTM, CDR2 ANQGSEA. This CDR3 is built from 11 residues.